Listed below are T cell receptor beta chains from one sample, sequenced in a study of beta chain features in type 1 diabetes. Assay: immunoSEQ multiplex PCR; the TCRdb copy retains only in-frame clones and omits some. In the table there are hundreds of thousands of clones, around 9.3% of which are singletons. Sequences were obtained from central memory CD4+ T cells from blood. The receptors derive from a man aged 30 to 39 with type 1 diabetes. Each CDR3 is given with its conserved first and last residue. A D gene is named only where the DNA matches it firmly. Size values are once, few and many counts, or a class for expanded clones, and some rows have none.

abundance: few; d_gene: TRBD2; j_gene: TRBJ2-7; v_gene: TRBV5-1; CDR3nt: TGCGCCAGCAGCGATGTTACTAGCGGGGGCTACGAGCAGTACTTC; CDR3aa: CASSDVTSGGYEQYF
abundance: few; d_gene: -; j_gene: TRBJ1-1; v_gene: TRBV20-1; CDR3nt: TGCAGTGCTAGCCAAGAGGATGAAGCTTTCTTT; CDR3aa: CSASQEDEAFF
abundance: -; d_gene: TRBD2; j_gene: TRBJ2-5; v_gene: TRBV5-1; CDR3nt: TGCGCCAGCAGCTTCGGGGGAGGGACCGAGACCCAGTACTTC; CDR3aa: CASSFGGGTETQYF
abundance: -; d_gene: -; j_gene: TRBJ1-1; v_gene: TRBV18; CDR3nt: TGTGCCAGCTCATTTCGAAGGGACACTGAAGCTTTCTTT; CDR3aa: CASSFRRDTEAFF
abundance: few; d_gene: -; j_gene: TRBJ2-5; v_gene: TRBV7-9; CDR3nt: TGTGCCAGCAGCTCAGGACTCAATCCCAAAGAGACCCAGTACTTC; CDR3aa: CASSSGLNPKETQYF
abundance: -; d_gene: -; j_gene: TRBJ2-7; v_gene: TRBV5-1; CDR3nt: TGCGCCAGCAGCTTGTATTTGAGCGGCTACGAGCAGTACTTC; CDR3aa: CASSLYLSGYEQYF
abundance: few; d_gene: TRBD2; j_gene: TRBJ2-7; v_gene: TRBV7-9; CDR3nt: TGTGCCAGCAGCCCCGCCCGGCTAGCGGGGTTATGTAGCTACGAGCAGTACTTC; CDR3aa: CASSPARLAGLCSYEQYF
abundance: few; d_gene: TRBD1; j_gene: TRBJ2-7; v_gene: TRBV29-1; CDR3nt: TGCAGCGTAACAGGGGACTCCTACGAGCAGTACTTC; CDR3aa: CSVTGDSYEQYF
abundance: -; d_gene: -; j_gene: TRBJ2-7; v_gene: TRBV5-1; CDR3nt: TGCGCCAGCACGCCTGGGGGAATACAGAGTTACGAGCAGTACTTC; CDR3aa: CASTPGGIQSYEQYF
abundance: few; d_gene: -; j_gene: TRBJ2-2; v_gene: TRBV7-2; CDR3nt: TGTGCCAGCAGCTTAGTAGCAGGAGTGGCCGGGGAGCTGTTTTTT; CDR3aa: CASSLVAGVAGELFF
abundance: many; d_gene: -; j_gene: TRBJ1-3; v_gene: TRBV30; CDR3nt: TGTGCCTGGGACAGTTCCTCTGGAAACACCATATATTTT; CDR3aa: CAWDSSSGNTIYF
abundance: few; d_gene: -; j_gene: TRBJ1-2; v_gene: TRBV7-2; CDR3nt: TGTGCCAGCAGCTTAGTGCAGGGGAGGGGCTACACCTTC; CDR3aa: CASSLVQGRGYTF
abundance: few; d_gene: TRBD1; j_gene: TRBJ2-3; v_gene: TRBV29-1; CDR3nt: TGCAGCGTTCGAGAGGGGGCAGGCACAGATACGCAGTATTTT; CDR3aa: CSVREGAGTDTQYF
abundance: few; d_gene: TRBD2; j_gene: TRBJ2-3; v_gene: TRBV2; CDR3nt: TGTGCCAGCAGGGTAGCGGGACTTAGCACAGATACGCAGTATTTT; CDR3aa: CASRVAGLSTDTQYF
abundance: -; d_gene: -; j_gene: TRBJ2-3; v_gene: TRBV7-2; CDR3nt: TGTGCCAGCAGCTTTCTAGTGTTGGATACGCAGTATTTT; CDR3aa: CASSFLVLDTQYF
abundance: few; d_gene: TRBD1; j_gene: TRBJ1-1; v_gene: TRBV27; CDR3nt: TGTGCCACCCGGGACAGGACCTTGAACACTGAAGCTTTCTTT; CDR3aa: CATRDRTLNTEAFF
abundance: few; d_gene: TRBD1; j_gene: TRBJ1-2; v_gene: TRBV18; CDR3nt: TGTGCCAGCTCAGCCGGGACAGACTATGGCTACACCTTC; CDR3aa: CASSAGTDYGYTF
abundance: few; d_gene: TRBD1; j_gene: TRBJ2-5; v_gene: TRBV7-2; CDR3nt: TGTGCCAGCAGCTTCCAGGACAGGGTTAGAGAGACCCAGTACTTC; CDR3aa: CASSFQDRVRETQYF
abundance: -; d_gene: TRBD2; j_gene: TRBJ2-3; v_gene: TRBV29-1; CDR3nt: TGCAGCGTGGCGGGACTAGCGGGGAGTTCCACAGATACGCAGTATTTT; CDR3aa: CSVAGLAGSSTDTQYF
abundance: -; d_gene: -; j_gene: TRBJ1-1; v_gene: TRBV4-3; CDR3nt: TGCGCCAGCAGCCAAGGGTGGAGCAGGAACACTGAAGCTTTCTTT; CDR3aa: CASSQGWSRNTEAFF
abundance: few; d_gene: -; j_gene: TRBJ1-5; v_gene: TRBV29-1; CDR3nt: TGCAGCGTTGGAGGGGATAGCAATCAGCCCCAGCATTTT; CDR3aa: CSVGGDSNQPQHF
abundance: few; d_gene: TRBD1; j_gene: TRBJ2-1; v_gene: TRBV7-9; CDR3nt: TGTGCCAGCAGCCCTCGACAGGGATCTCTCAATGAGCAGTTCTTC; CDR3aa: CASSPRQGSLNEQFF
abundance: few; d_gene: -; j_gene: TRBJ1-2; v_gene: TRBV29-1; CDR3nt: TGCAGCGTTGAACGCGGCGGCTATGGCTACACCTTC; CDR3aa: CSVERGGYGYTF
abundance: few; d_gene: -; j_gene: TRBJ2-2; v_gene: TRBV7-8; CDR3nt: TGTGCCAGCAGCTTAGCGCTTGTGACATTGAATGTGGAGCTGTTTTTT; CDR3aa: CASSLALVTLNVELFF
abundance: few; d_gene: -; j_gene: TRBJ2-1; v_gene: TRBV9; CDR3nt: TGTGCCAGCAGCGTAGACTACCTCAATGAGCAGTTCTTC; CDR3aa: CASSVDYLNEQFF
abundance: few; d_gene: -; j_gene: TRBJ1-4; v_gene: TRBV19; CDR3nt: TGTGCCAGTAGTCCGCCCAGGGTTAATGAAAAACTGTTTTTT; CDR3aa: CASSPPRVNEKLFF
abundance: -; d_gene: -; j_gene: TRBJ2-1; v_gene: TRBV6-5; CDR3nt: TGTGCCAGCAGGTTGACGGACCACTACAATGAGCAGTTCTTC; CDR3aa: CASRLTDHYNEQFF
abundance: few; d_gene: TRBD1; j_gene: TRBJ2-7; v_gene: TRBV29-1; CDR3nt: TGCAGCGTTTCCTCCATAGCTGGACAGGGGTCGTACGAGCAGTACTTC; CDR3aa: CSVSSIAGQGSYEQYF
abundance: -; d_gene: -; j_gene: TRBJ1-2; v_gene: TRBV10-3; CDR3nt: TGTGCCATCAGTGAGTCAAACAGCAACTATGGCTACACCTTC; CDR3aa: CAISESNSNYGYTF
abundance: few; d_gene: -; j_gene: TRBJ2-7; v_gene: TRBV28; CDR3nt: TGTGCCAGCAGAAATGGACAGACCTACGAGCAGTACTTC; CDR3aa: CASRNGQTYEQYF
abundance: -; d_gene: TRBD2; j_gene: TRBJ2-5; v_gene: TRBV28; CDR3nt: TGTGCCAGCAGTTTACCCGGGGGGGGAGAGACCCAGTACTTC; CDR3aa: CASSLPGGGETQYF
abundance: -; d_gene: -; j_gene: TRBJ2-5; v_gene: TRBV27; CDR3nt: TGTGCCAGCAGGGGGGCCGACAGTCTCCAGGAGACCCAGTACTTC; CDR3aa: CASRGADSLQETQYF
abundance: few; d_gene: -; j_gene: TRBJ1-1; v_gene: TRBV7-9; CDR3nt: TGTGCCAGCAGCTTCGGGGGCGCAGGTACTGCCACTGAAGCTTTCTTT; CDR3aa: CASSFGGAGTATEAFF
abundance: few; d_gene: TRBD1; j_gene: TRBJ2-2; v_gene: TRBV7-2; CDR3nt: TGTGCCAGCAGCTTATCTGGACAGGGGGCCGGGGAGCTGTTTTTT; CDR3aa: CASSLSGQGAGELFF
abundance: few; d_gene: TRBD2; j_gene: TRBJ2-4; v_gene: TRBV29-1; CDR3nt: TGCAGCGTTGAAGATCCCAGCGGGGGAGCCAAAAACATTCAGTACTTC; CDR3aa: CSVEDPSGGAKNIQYF
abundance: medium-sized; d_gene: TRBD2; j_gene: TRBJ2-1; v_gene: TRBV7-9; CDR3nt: TGTGCCAGCAGCTTTGGCCTAGCGGACAATGAGCAGTTCTTC; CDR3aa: CASSFGLADNEQFF
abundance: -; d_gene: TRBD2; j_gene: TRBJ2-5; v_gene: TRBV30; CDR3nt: TGTGCCTGGAGTGACCCCGATCTGTGGGGAGGGGAGACCCAGTACTTC; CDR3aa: CAWSDPDLWGGETQYF
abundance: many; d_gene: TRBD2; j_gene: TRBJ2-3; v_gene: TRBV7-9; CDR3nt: TGTGCCAGCACTTCTAGCGGCAACACAGATACGCAGTATTTT; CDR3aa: CASTSSGNTDTQYF
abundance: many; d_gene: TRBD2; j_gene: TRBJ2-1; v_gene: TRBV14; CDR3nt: TGTGCCAGCAGCAACATGGGACTAGGGAAAAATGAGCAGTTCTTC; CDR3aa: CASSNMGLGKNEQFF
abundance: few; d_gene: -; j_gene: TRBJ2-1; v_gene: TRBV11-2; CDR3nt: TGTGCCAGCAGCCGGGAGAACTTTGGTGAGCAGTTCTTC; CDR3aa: CASSRENFGEQFF
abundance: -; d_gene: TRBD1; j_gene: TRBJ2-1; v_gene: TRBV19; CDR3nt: TGTGCCAGTAGATACGGACAGGCAGGGACCCGATACAATGAGCAGTTCTTC; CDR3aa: CASRYGQAGTRYNEQFF
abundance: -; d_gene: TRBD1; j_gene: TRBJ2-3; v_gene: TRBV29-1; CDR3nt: TGCAGCGCGCTCGGGACAGGGCGCACAGATACGCAGTATTTT; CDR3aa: CSALGTGRTDTQYF
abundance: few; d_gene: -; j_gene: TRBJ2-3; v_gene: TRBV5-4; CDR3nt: TGTGCCAGCAGACCAGACGGGGGGCCTAGCACAGATACGCAGTATTTT; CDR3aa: CASRPDGGPSTDTQYF
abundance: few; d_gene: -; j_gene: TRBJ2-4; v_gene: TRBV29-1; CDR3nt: TGCAGCGTTGAACGAGGGGGAGACATTCAGTACTTC; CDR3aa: CSVERGGDIQYF
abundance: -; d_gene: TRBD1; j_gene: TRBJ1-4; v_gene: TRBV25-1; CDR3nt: TGTGCCAGCAGTGACGTCACCGGGACAGGGGACGAAAAACTGTTTTTT; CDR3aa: CASSDVTGTGDEKLFF
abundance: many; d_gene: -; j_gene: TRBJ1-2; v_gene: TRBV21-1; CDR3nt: TGTGCCGCCCGCCCGGGACAGGGACGTAAGAACTATGGCTACACCTTC; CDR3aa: CAARPGQGRKNYGYTF
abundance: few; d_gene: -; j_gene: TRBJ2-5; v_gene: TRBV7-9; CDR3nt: TGTGCCAGCAGCGGCGGGCTCCAAGAGACCCAGTACTTC; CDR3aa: CASSGGLQETQYF
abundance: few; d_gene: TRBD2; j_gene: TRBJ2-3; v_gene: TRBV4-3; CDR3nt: TGCGCCAGCAGCCACCATACTCCTAGCGGGGGGTCCACAGATACGCAGTATTTT; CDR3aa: CASSHHTPSGGSTDTQYF
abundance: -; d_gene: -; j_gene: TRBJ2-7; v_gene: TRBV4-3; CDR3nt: TGCGCCAGCAGCCAGGCCATGACAGGATTCAACGAGCAGTATTTC; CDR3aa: CASSQAMTGFNEQYF
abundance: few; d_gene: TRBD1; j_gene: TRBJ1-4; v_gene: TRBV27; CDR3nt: TGTGCCAGCGGAGGGACAGGTCAGAATGAAAAACTGTTTTTT; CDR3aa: CASGGTGQNEKLFF
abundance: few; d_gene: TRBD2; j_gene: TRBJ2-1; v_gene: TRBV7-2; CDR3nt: TGTGCCAGCACGGACTATGGGCGGGGGGGCACTGAGCAGTTCTTC; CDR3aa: CASTDYGRGGTEQFF
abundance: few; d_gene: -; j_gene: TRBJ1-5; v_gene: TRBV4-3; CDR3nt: TGCGCCAGCAGCCAAGATGGGAGTCAGCCCCAGCATTTT; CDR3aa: CASSQDGSQPQHF
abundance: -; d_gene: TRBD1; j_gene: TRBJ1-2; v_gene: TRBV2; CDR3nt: TGTGCCAGCAGTTTTAACCCGGGACAGGGTGACTACACCTTC; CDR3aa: CASSFNPGQGDYTF
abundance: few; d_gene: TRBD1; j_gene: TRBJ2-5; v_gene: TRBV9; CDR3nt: TGTGCCAGCAGCCATGGGACAGGGGGCGCGCTTGGAGAGACCCAGTACTTC; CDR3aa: CASSHGTGGALGETQYF
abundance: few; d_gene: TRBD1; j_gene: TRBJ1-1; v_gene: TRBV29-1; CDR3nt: TGCAGCGTTTCGGACAGGGTGAACACTGAAGCTTTCTTT; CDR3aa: CSVSDRVNTEAFF